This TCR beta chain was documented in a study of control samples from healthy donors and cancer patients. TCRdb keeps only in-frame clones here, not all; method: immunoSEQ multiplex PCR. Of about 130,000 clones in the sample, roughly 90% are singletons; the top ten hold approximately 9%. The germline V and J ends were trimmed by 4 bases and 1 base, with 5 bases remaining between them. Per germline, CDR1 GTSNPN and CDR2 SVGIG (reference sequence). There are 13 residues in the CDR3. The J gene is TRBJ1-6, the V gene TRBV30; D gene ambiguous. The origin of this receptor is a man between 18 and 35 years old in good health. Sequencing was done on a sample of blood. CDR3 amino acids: CAWIPSYNSPLHF. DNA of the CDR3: TGTGCCTGGATACCGTCCTATAATTCACCCCTCCACTTT.